Listed below are T cell receptor beta chains from one sample, sequenced in a study of T cells in tuberculosis. Profiled with immunoSEQ multiplex PCR; TCRdb holds only in-frame clones, not every one. Of over 25,000 clones listed, nearly 90% are singletons. Sample: PBMCs. The receptors stem from a donor aged 5-35 years with latent tuberculosis or without tuberculosis infection. The conserved cysteine and the conserved F or W are not part of the CDR3 here. Size is stated for part of the rows, as once, few or many counts, or as a class when the clone is expanded.

.,TRBV5-5,TRBJ2-7,ASSPSDFYEQY
.,TRBV4-2,TRBJ2-1,ASSQAYSSYNEQF
.,TRBV5-1,TRBJ2-3,ASSLQGQGTDTQY
.,TRBV5-6,TRBJ1-3,ASSQPRGGFGSGNTIY
once,TRBV6-5,TRBJ2-3,ASSRTAPRTDTQY
.,TRBV6-5,TRBJ2-6,ASSYQAGANVLT
.,TRBV19,TRBJ2-1,ASSTSAGGPGEQF
.,TRBV19,TRBJ1-2,ASSTDRTRADYGYT
.,TRBV29-1,TRBJ1-2,SVRSGLHYGYT
.,TRBV6-5,TRBJ1-6,ASSRAYNSPLH
.,TRBV9,TRBJ2-3,ASSTSGLTDTQY
.,TRBV7-9,TRBJ2-3,ASSLNPTGIDTQY
.,TRBV7-2,TRBJ1-6,ASSLQGGSPLH
.,TRBV4-2,TRBJ2-7,ASGQDRGYEQY
.,TRBV7-8,TRBJ2-3,ASSIATGVKDTQY
.,TRBV25-1,TRBJ1-6,ASSESLTGYNSPLH
.,TRBV29-1,TRBJ2-1,SFRVPTMSEQF
.,TRBV5-1,TRBJ2-1,ASRSPGAAYEQF
.,TRBV9,TRBJ1-2,ASSGRPDRGFRNYGYT
.,TRBV4-3,TRBJ2-5,ASSQEPGETQY
.,TRBV19,TRBJ1-2,ASSFRTGGYGYT
.,TRBV2,TRBJ1-1,ASRDRNTEAF
.,TRBV14,TRBJ1-5,ASSQARGGHSNQPQH
.,TRBV6-1,TRBJ1-1,ASGESFTEAF
.,TRBV2,TRBJ1-6,ASRGRVISPLH
.,TRBV7-2,TRBJ2-2,ASSWSEALAGVSGELF
.,TRBV6-1,TRBJ1-3,ASRTGGYGNTIY
.,TRBV6-6,TRBJ1-1,ASSIDRNTEAF
.,TRBV11-2,TRBJ2-7,ASSLGPGGSYEQY
once,TRBV5-6,TRBJ1-2,ASSLGTGGHGYT
.,TRBV5-4,TRBJ2-7,ASSLGGTSGRTYEQY
.,TRBV28,TRBJ1-2,ASSPGPGQLYGYT
.,TRBV2,TRBJ2-3,ASGGHVDTQY
.,TRBV19,TRBJ1-2,ASSPGHDYGYT
.,TRBV9,TRBJ1-3,ASGGGFLGNTIY
.,TRBV5-1,TRBJ2-2,ASTPNPGQGKYTGELF
.,TRBV4-1,TRBJ2-7,ASSQVVVAVYEQY
.,TRBV11-2,TRBJ1-1,ASSYRVMNTEAF
few,TRBV7-3,TRBJ2-6,ASSSTQTGVGANVLT
.,TRBV9,TRBJ1-4,ASSVTGGTNEKLF
.,TRBV5-5,TRBJ1-5,ASSLLSGQPQH
.,TRBV28,TRBJ1-5,ASSLRGTPNQPQH
.,TRBV7-2,TRBJ2-7,ASSFGPGKNEQY